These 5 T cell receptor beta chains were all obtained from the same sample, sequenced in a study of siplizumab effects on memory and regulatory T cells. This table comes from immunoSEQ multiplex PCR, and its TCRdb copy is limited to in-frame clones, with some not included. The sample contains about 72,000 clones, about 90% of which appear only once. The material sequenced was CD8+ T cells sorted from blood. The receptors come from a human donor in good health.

The CDR3 DNA is TGTGCCAGCAGCGGGGGGACAGGGTCCTACAATGAGCAGTTCTTC. Its protein product is CASSGGTGSYNEQFF. J is TRBJ2-1 and V is TRBV5-5; 9 bases map to TRBD1. Germline CDR1 and CDR2: SGHKS and YYEKEE (reference sequence). This CDR3 comprises 15 residues. V trimming: 4 bases; J trimming: 1 base; junction bases outside the gene matches: 3.

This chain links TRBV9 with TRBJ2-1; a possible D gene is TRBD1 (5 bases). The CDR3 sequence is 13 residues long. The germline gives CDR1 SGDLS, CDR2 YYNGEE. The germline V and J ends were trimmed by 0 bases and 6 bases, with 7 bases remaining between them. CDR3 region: CASSVAQGNEQFF. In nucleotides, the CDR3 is TGTGCCAGCAGCGTAGCTCAGGGCAATGAGCAGTTCTTC. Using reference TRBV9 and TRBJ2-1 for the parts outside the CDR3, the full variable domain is DSGVTQTPKHLITATGQRVTLRCSPRSGDLSVYWYQQSLDQGLQFLIQYYNGEERAKGNILERFSAQQFPDLHSELNLSSLELGDSALYFCASSVAQGNEQFFGPGTRLTVL.

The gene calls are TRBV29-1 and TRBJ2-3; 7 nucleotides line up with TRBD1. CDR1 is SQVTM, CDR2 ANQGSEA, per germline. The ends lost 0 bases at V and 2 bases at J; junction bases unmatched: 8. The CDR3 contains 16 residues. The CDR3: CSVEEDRQGLTDTQYF. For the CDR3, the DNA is TGCAGCGTTGAAGAGGACCGACAGGGCCTCACAGATACGCAGTATTTT.

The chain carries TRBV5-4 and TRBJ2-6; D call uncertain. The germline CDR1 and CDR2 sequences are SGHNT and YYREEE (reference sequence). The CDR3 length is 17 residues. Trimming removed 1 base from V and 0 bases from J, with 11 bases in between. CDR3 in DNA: TGTGCCAGCAGCTTGAGGTCGCCTAGCTCTGGGGCCAACGTCCTGACTTTC. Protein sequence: CASSLRSPSSGANVLTF.

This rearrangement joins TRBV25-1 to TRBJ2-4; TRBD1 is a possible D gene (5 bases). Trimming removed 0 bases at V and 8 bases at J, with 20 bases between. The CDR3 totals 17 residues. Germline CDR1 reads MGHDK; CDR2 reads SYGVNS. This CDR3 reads CASSEYDETVGEDIQYF. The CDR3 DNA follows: TGTGCCAGCAGTGAATATGATGAGACAGTTGGGGAAGACATTCAGTACTTC.